The clone carrying this T cell receptor (beta chain) came up many times. The antigen is unknown. This entry belongs to a study of molecular identifiers for immune sequencing clone quantification. The study, taken as a whole, reports: Over 97% of effector molecules, but under 1% in naive cells, were held by clones with more than 20 RNA copies.

The V gene's germline CDR1 is KGHSY and CDR2 FQNENV. The V end lost 0 bases, the J end lost 2 bases, and 11 bases lay between the germline ends. This CDR3 contains 15 residues. TCRdb reanalysed the PCR reads using MiXCR and keeps one entry per CDR3 protein. The sample records roughly 93,000 distinct CDR3 sequences, roughly 19% being singletons. The clonotype comes from a human donor in good health. Some libraries in this study had Jurkat cell RNA spiked in. This chain uses TRBV16 with TRBJ2-7; no clear D. Sequenced material: naive CD8+ T cells from blood, with Jurkat cell RNA spiked in. Subset noted: FACS-sorted CD8+CD4-CCR7+CD45RA+ naive T cells. CDR3 region: CASSQSIGRTYEQYF. CDR3 bases: TGTGCCAGCAGCCAATCGATTGGCAGGACCTACGAGCAGTACTTC.